These 30 T cell receptor beta chains came from one sample sequenced in a study of T cell changes during pregnancy in multiple sclerosis. Clones were read by immunoSEQ multiplex PCR, and TCRdb kept only the in-frame ones, dropping some. The sample has roughly 5,200 clones, approximately 80% seen once. Sequencing used CD8+ T cells from peripheral blood mononuclear cells, obtained in the second trimester of pregnancy. Receptors were obtained from a female donor in good health, enrolled as a control in a pregnancy study.

The CDR3 reads CASSLNRASNEKLFF. The CDR3 region has the DNA TGTGCCAGCAGCTTAAACAGGGCCTCTAATGAAAAACTGTTTTTT. The chain combines TRBV5-6 with TRBJ1-4; tentative D call: TRBD1 (6 bases). V lost 2 bases, J lost 3 bases, and 11 bases lay in between. Germline CDR1 reads SGHDT; CDR2 reads YYEEEE. The CDR3 is made up of 15 amino acids.

This chain joins TRBV7-3 and TRBJ2-1; a possible D gene is TRBD2 (6 bases). The CDR3 loop spans 13 amino acids. Trimming shortened V by 5 bases and J by 8 bases, and 13 bases separated the two germline ends. Per the germline V gene, CDR1 is SGHTA and CDR2 is FQGTGA. CDR3 sequence (DNA): TGTGCCAGCAGCGTCCGGGACTTACATGAGCAGTTCTTC. This translates into CASSVRDLHEQFF.

The V and J genes are TRBV13 and TRBJ2-3, with 7 bases identical to TRBD1. Germline values: CDR1 PRHDT, CDR2 FYEKMQ (reference sequence). V shed 5 bases and J 3 bases; nucleotides not matched to a gene: 20. This CDR3 is 19 amino acids long. The DNA for the CDR3 is TGTGCCAGCAGCCGCTCGGTAAGGGAAGACAGGGATGGAACAGATACGCAGTATTTT. It translates to CASSRSVREDRDGTDTQYF.

This sequence joins TRBV5-6 and TRBJ1-1; 7 positions agree with TRBD1. Germline lookup yields CDR1 SGHDT and CDR2 YYEEEE. Unmatched junction bases numbered 7, after V lost 4 bases and J lost 4 bases. The CDR3 is made up of 14 amino acids. CDR3: CASSRGQPFTEAFF. Here the CDR3 DNA reads TGTGCCAGCAGCCGGGGACAGCCATTCACTGAAGCTTTCTTT.

This rearrangement joins TRBV7-8 to TRBJ1-2; the D gene is possibly TRBD1 (5 bases). Germline CDR1 is SGHVS and CDR2 is FQNEAQ. V gave up 1 base and J gave up 5 bases, with 11 bases separating them. The CDR3 has 14 amino acids. In nucleotides, the CDR3 is TGTGCCAGCAGCTTAGATGGGCAGGGTTATGGCTACACCTTC. Amino acid sequence: CASSLDGQGYGYTF.

V is TRBV5-4 and J is TRBJ2-7; TRBD1 aligns across 7 bases. Trimming cost V 0 bases and J 0 bases; bases outside gene matches: 6. Per germline, CDR1 SGHNT and CDR2 YYREEE (reference sequence). The CDR3 contains 16 residues. The CDR3: CASSLVRQGLSYEQYF. CDR3 DNA: TGTGCCAGCAGCTTGGTTCGACAGGGCCTCTCCTACGAGCAGTACTTC.

About this clone itself: This sample also contains other DNA sequences that code for the same CDR3. The chain employs TRBV28 and TRBJ2-7, with D maybe TRBD2 (6 bases). The CDR3 covers 13 residues. Between the trimmed V and J ends, which lost 4 bases and 5 bases, there was a span of 12 bases. CDR1 MDHEN and CDR2 SYDVKM come from the germline V gene. The CDR3 here is CASSSPAGDEQYF. Here the CDR3 DNA reads TGTGCCAGCAGTTCCCCAGCGGGCGACGAGCAGTACTTC.

The rearrangement links TRBV11-1 to TRBJ2-7; maybe TRBD2 (6 bases). This CDR3 is built from 13 residues. V was pared by 2 bases and J by 2 bases, with 7 bases between. Germline loops: CDR1 SGHAT, CDR2 FQDESV (reference sequence). The CDR3 loop reads CASSLRLAYEQYF. The CDR3 DNA follows: TGTGCCAGCAGCTTACGACTAGCCTACGAGCAGTACTTC.

The chain carries TRBV11-2 and TRBJ2-1; 10 positions match TRBD2. Germline V lookup: CDR1 SGHAT, CDR2 FQNNGV. The CDR3 spans 17 residues. With V trimmed by 4 bases and J by 1 base, 7 bases remained unmatched. CDR3 DNA: TGTGCCAGCAGCTACCGGACTAGCGGACCTTCCTACAATGAGCAGTTCTTC. Its protein product is CASSYRTSGPSYNEQFF.

This clone showed up just once. The chain recombines TRBV5-5 with TRBJ2-7, with a possible D match to TRBD2 (6 bases). The CDR3 covers 15 residues. From germline, CDR1 is SGHKS and CDR2 YYEKEE (reference sequence). Trimming cost V 3 bases and J 3 bases, with 16 bases left between them. CDR3 in DNA: TGTGCCAGCAGCTCCGACCGGGACTCGCTCTACGAGCAGTACTTC. Translated, it gives CASSSDRDSLYEQYF.

The chain is built from TRBV4-3 and TRBJ2-7; 8 nucleotides align to TRBD2. Trimming took 2 bases from V and 3 from J; bases not matched to a gene: 6. The germline gives CDR1 LGHNA, CDR2 YSLEER. The CDR3 has 15 amino acids. The DNA of the CDR3 is TGCGCCAGCAGCCAACGGGAGGGGGAGTTCTACGAGCAGTACTTC. Its translation: CASSQREGEFYEQYF.

This chain uses TRBV6-5 with TRBJ2-1, with a tentative D call TRBD2 (6 bases). From germline, CDR1 is MNHEY and CDR2 SVGAGI. This CDR3 is 15 amino acids long. V dropped 2 bases and J dropped 3 bases, with 11 bases sitting between them. CDR3 sequence reads: CASSYGSGDYNEQFF. The CDR3, as DNA: TGTGCCAGCAGTTACGGGTCGGGAGACTACAATGAGCAGTTCTTC.

The chain links TRBV4-1 to TRBJ1-1, with D unclear. This CDR3 comprises 15 residues. CDR1 and CDR2 (germline): MGHRA, YSYEKL. V was clipped by 1 base and J by 4 bases, with 13 bases between them. Here the CDR3 reads CASSQGWWAGTEAFF. DNA of the CDR3: TGCGCCAGCAGCCAAGGGTGGTGGGCGGGCACTGAAGCTTTCTTT.

V is TRBV2 and J is TRBJ1-1; D is possibly TRBD1 (5 bases). V was cut by 0 bases and J by 10 bases, with 12 bases left in between. The germline V gene has CDR1 SNHLY and CDR2 FYNNEI. This CDR3 is built from 13 residues. The DNA for the CDR3 is TGTGCCAGCAGTGAAGCGCACGGGGGTCGAGCTTTCTTT. Encoded protein: CASSEAHGGRAFF.

About this clone itself: Other DNA sequences within the sample encode an identical CDR3. The J gene is TRBJ2-1, the V gene TRBV7-3, with 7 positions matching TRBD2. In germline, CDR1 is SGHTA, CDR2 FQGTGA. The CDR3 totals 15 residues. Trimming at V came to 2 bases and at J to 6 bases, leaving 7 bases not matched to a gene. Written as DNA, the CDR3 is TGTGCCAGCAGCTTATTGGGGGGGGGAGGCAATGAGCAGTTCTTC. It translates to CASSLLGGGGNEQFF.

The gene calls are TRBV28 and TRBJ1-2; D is perhaps TRBD1 (6 bases). The CDR3 runs 13 residues. Trimming cost V 6 bases and J 7 bases, with 15 bases left between them. Germline CDR1 MDHEN, CDR2 SYDVKM. CDR3 residues: CASSLKLRGGYTF. The DNA of the CDR3 is TGTGCCAGCAGCTTGAAACTCAGGGGTGGCTACACCTTC.

V is TRBV13 and J is TRBJ2-7; TRBD2 matches 8 bases. The CDR3 loop spans 15 amino acids. V lost 4 bases to trimming and J lost 3 bases; unmatched junction nucleotides: 8. CDR1 is PRHDT, CDR2 FYEKMQ, per germline (reference sequence). In DNA, the CDR3 is TGTGCCAGCAGCTCAGGACTAGCACGAAACTACGAGCAGTACTTC. It yields the protein CASSSGLARNYEQYF.

The chain has TRBV9 and TRBJ2-2; a weak D match, TRBD2 (6 bases). CDR3 size: 14 residues. Germline CDR1 reads SGDLS; CDR2 reads YYNGEE. The V and J ends lost 5 bases and 4 bases respectively, with 12 bases between them. CDR3 coding DNA: TGTGCCAGCAGTGACCTGGGGGGCACCGGGGAGCTGTTTTTT. Translation gives CASSDLGGTGELFF.

The J gene is TRBJ1-1, the V gene TRBV6-4; no clear D gene. The CDR3 extends over 14 amino acids. Trimming took 6 bases from V and 3 from J, leaving 14 bases between them. The germline gives CDR1 MRHNA, CDR2 SNTAGT. CDR3 amino acids: CASRERTEDTEAFF. CDR3 coding DNA: TGTGCCAGCAGGGAGAGGACGGAGGACACTGAAGCTTTCTTT.

The genes are TRBV2 and TRBJ2-1; 11 bases are shared with TRBD2. The length of the CDR3 is 15 residues. The trim removed 5 bases at V and 8 bases at J, leaving 8 bases unmatched. Looked up from germline, CDR1 is SNHLY and CDR2 is FYNNEI. The CDR3: CASSILAGGQDEQFF. DNA for the CDR3: TGTGCCAGCAGTATTCTAGCGGGGGGTCAAGATGAGCAGTTCTTC.

This chain links TRBV7-2 with TRBJ1-1; the D is unclear. With 6 bases removed from V and 1 base from J, the gap between germline ends came to 15 bases. The germline V gene encodes CDR1 SGHTA and CDR2 FQGNSA. The length of the CDR3 is 15 residues. The CDR3 DNA reads TGTGCCAGCAGATATCCACCCGGTAGGAACACTGAAGCTTTCTTT. Translated, it gives CASRYPPGRNTEAFF.

In its sample, this clone was seen a few times. The chain carries TRBV6-4 and TRBJ2-2; a weak D match, TRBD2 (7 bases). Trimming took 3 bases from V and 4 from J, leaving 15 bases between them. The CDR3 is 16 residues long. Germline loops: CDR1 MRHNA, CDR2 SNTAGT. CDR3 DNA sequence: TGTGCCAGCAGTGAGGCGGCGGGGGCCCTCACCGGGGAGCTGTTTTTT. This gives the protein CASSEAAGALTGELFF.

This chain uses TRBV25-1 with TRBJ2-7, with D unclear. CDR3 length: 11 residues. Trimming pared 3 bases from V and 4 bases from J, leaving 4 bases between. Germline CDR1 reads MGHDK; CDR2 reads SYGVNS. The CDR3 region is CASSEAYEQYF. The CDR3 coding sequence is TGTGCCAGCAGTGAGGCTTACGAGCAGTACTTC.

The rearrangement joins TRBV6-6 to TRBJ2-3, with 8 bases matching TRBD2. Looked up from germline, CDR1 is MNHNY and CDR2 is SVGAGI (reference sequence). CDR3 length: 16 amino acids. With 4 bases clipped from V and 3 bases from J, the junction kept 9 bases outside the gene matches. The CDR3 DNA follows: TGTGCCAGCAGTTTAGCGGGACTACCTGGAACAGATACGCAGTATTTT. It translates to CASSLAGLPGTDTQYF.

The V call is TRBV2, the J call TRBJ1-2, with a weak D call TRBD1 (5 bases). V was trimmed by 6 bases and J by 6 bases, leaving 17 bases between them. Germline V gives CDR1 SNHLY, CDR2 FYNNEI. The CDR3 runs 14 residues. CDR3 amino acids: CASRAPGVGDGYTF. The CDR3 coding sequence is TGTGCCAGCAGGGCCCCAGGCGTAGGGGATGGCTACACCTTC.

This rearrangement joins TRBV5-1 to TRBJ2-1; 12 positions agree with TRBD2. The CDR3 sequence is 19 residues long. Germline V CDR1 and CDR2: SGHRS, YFSETQ. Unmatched junction bases numbered 10, after V lost 3 bases and J lost 0 bases. For the CDR3, the DNA is TGCGCCAGCAGCTCGGGACTAGCGGGCATGTTTAGCTCCTACAATGAGCAGTTCTTC. As protein: CASSSGLAGMFSSYNEQFF. Filled out from reference TRBV5-1 and TRBJ2-1, the complete variable domain reads KAGVTQTPRYLIKTRGQQVTLSCSPISGHRSVSWYQQTPGQGLQFLFEYFSETQRNKGNFPGRFSGRQFSNSRSEMNVSTLELGDSALYLCASSSGLAGMFSSYNEQFFGPGTRLTVL.

The chain couples TRBV9 to TRBJ2-2, with D possibly TRBD1 on 6 matching bases. Germline V CDR1 and CDR2: SGDLS, YYNGEE. Trimming took off 7 bases at V and 8 bases at J, with 24 bases between the two ends. The CDR3 contains 16 residues. The CDR3 coding sequence is TGTGCCAGCGAGGTTGGCAGGGGAGACGAGCGAGGGGAGCTGTTTTTT. Translation gives CASEVGRGDERGELFF.

The rearrangement joins TRBV5-3 to TRBJ2-5; TRBD1 agrees at 7 bases. TRBV5-3 has ORF status, its function being uncertain. With 0 bases clipped from V and 2 bases from J, the junction kept 4 bases outside the gene matches. CDR3 length: 15 residues. The CDR3: CARSLEGQHQETQYF. In nucleotides, the CDR3 is TGTGCCAGAAGCTTGGAGGGACAGCATCAAGAGACCCAGTACTTC.

The rearrangement joins TRBV6-6 to TRBJ2-7, with 8 bases identical to TRBD2. V shed 6 bases, J shed 3 bases, and the junction held 10 bases outside the gene matches. CDR1 is MNHNY and CDR2 is SVGAGI in the germline V gene (reference sequence). The CDR3 is 15 residues long. The CDR3 loop is CASRKLAEGFYEQYF. The CDR3 DNA sequence: TGTGCCAGCAGGAAACTAGCGGAGGGCTTCTACGAGCAGTACTTC.

This sequence joins TRBV2 and TRBJ1-2, with 9 positions matching TRBD1. With 5 bases clipped from V and 4 bases from J, the junction kept 17 bases outside the gene matches. Per the germline V gene, CDR1 is SNHLY and CDR2 is FYNNEI. CDR3 length: 18 residues. The CDR3 sequence: CASSIQGARALIGYGYTF. The CDR3 bases are TGTGCCAGCAGTATACAGGGGGCGCGGGCCCTTATCGGCTATGGCTACACCTTC.